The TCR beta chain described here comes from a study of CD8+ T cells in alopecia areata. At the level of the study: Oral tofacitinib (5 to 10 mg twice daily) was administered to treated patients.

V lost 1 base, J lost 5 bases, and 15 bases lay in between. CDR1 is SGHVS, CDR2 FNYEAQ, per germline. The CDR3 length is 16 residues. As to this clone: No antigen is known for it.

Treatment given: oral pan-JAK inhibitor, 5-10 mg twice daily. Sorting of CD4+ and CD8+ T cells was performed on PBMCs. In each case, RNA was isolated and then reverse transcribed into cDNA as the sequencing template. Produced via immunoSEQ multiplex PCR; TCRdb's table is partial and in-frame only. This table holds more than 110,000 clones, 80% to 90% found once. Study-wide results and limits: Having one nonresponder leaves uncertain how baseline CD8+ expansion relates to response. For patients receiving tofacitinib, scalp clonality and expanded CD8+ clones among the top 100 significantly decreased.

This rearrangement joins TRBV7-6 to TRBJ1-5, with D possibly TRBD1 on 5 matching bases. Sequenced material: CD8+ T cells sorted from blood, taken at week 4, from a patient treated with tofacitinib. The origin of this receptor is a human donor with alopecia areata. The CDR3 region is CASSLVPRAGHQPQHF. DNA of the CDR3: TGTGCCAGCAGCTTAGTCCCCAGGGCAGGCCATCAGCCCCAGCATTTT. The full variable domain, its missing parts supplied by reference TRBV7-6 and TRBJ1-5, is GAGVSQSPRYKVTKRGQDVALRCDPISGHVSLYWYRQALGQGPEFLTYFNYEAQQDKSGLPNDRFSAERPEGSISTLTIQRTEQRDSAMYRCASSLVPRAGHQPQHFGDGTRLSIL.